This TCR beta chain is from a study of beta chain features in type 1 diabetes. Study at large: Over all samples combined, about 100,000,000 sorted cells were examined. General study findings and limits: Junctions at VDJ sites from type 1 diabetes patients had fewer insertions and more deletions.

This clone has only a few counts. Its specificity is unknown. Expressed TCRB transcripts were sequenced, since all the RNA that had been isolated was reverse transcribed. TCRdb keeps only in-frame clones here, not all; method: immunoSEQ multiplex PCR. The sample holds about 220,000 clones, approximately 11% seen once. Naive, central memory, regulatory and stem cell-like memory cells within the CD4+ compartment were sorted using CD45RO/CCR7/CD25/CD127/CD95/CD27. V gave up 6 bases and J gave up 4 bases; unmatched junction bases: 8. Germline V lookup: CDR1 MNHEY, CDR2 SMNVEV (reference sequence). The CDR3 covers 14 residues.

This chain joins TRBV27 and TRBJ2-7, with 8 nucleotides matching TRBD1. The sequence derives from a man younger than 35 in good health. Sequences were obtained from central memory CD4+ T cells from blood. The CDR3 loop is CASRGTGKEYEQYF. The CDR3 DNA follows: TGTGCCAGCAGGGGGACAGGAAAGGAGTACGAGCAGTACTTC.